Below, 7 T cell receptor beta chains from the same sample are listed, as sequenced in a study of cytomegalovirus exposure and HLA in healthy donors. With 60 Vbeta and 13 Jbeta primers, the PCR was carried out. TCRdb keeps only in-frame clones here, not all; method: immunoSEQ multiplex PCR. The table records about 300,000 clones, more than 80% of them present only once. The sequencing sample was made of PBMCs. These receptors came from a man in his forties in good health and CMV-seropositive.

This clone showed up just a few times. Germline and junction disagree at one end, which may indicate a read error. The rearrangement joins TRBV7-7 to TRBJ2-5; maybe TRBD2 (6 bases). This CDR3 region has 15 residues. Germline values: CDR1 SSHAT, CDR2 FNYEAQ (reference sequence). As DNA, the CDR3 is TGTGCTAGCAGCTTTGGGGCCGGGGGTACCGGGACCCAGTACTTC. Translated, it gives CASSFGAGGTGTQYF.

The chain is built from TRBV5-1 and TRBJ1-1; D is ambiguous. Deletions cut 4 bases from V and 7 bases from J, with 14 bases between. This CDR3 region has 13 residues. Germline CDR1 reads SGHRS; CDR2 reads YFSETQ. The CDR3 DNA reads TGCGCCAGCAGCGTTGATCCGGAGGATGAAGCTTTCTTT. This sequence encodes CASSVDPEDEAFF.

The chain uses TRBV7-2 and TRBJ2-7; tentatively, D is TRBD1 (5 bases). CDR3 length: 15 residues. V was shortened by 3 bases and J by 7 bases, with 19 bases between the two germline ends. Germline CDR1 is SGHTA and CDR2 is FQGNSA. Here the CDR3 reads CASSFIPEGASEQYF. CDR3 bases: TGTGCCAGCAGCTTTATCCCAGAAGGGGCTAGTGAGCAGTACTTC.

CDR3 sequence (DNA): TGTGCCAGCAGTTTCCTGGTCGGAGATACGCAGTATTTT. This gives the protein CASSFLVGDTQYF. The chain links TRBV28 to TRBJ2-3; D is uncertain. The CDR3 runs 13 residues. V was cut by 3 bases and J by 5 bases, with 9 bases left in between. Germline loops: CDR1 MDHEN, CDR2 SYDVKM.

The V and J genes are TRBV5-1 and TRBJ2-7; 9 bases are a match to TRBD2. Germline CDR1 is SGHRS and CDR2 is YFSETQ. This CDR3 is 16 amino acids long. V gave up 0 bases and J gave up 0 bases; unmatched junction bases: 4. The CDR3 protein is CASSLVQREASYEQYF. The CDR3 DNA reads TGCGCCAGCAGCTTGGTCCAGCGGGAGGCCTCCTACGAGCAGTACTTC. Looking up the rest from reference TRBV5-1 and TRBJ2-7 gives the full variable domain: KAGVTQTPRYLIKTRGQQVTLSCSPISGHRSVSWYQQTPGQGLQFLFEYFSETQRNKGNFPGRFSGRQFSNSRSEMNVSTLELGDSALYLCASSLVQREASYEQYFGPGTRLTVT.

The chain employs TRBV5-4 and TRBJ2-7; D possibly corresponds to TRBD2 (6 bases). Germline V gene lookup returns CDR1 SGHNT and CDR2 YYREEE (reference sequence). This CDR3 has 15 residues. V dropped 3 bases and J dropped 3 bases, with 16 bases sitting between them. CDR3 region: CASSSGVAGLYEQYF. The CDR3 DNA is TGTGCCAGCAGCTCCGGGGTTGCGGGGCTCTACGAGCAGTACTTC. Complete variable domain (other parts from reference TRBV5-4 and TRBJ2-7): ETGVTQSPTHLIKTRGQQVTLRCSSQSGHNTVSWYQQALGQGPQFIFQYYREEENGRGNFPPRFSGLQFPNYSSELNVNALELDDSALYLCASSSGVAGLYEQYFGPGTRLTVT.

V is TRBV19 and J is TRBJ2-7, with TRBD2 matching over 8 bases. This CDR3 contains 15 residues. The V gene's germline CDR1 is LNHDA and CDR2 SQIVND (reference sequence). Germline trimming cut 3 bases from V and 2 bases from J; bases unmatched to any gene: 6. The CDR3 region has the DNA TGTGCCAGTAGTATTGGAGCGGGGGCGACCTACGAGCAGTACTTC. Its protein product is CASSIGAGATYEQYF. The variable domain in full, with the rest retrieved from reference TRBV19 and TRBJ2-7, is DGGITQSPKYLFRKEGQNVTLSCEQNLNHDAMYWYRQDPGQGLRLIYYSQIVNDFQKGDIAEGYSVSREKKESFPLTVTSAQKNPTAFYLCASSIGAGATYEQYFGPGTRLTVT.